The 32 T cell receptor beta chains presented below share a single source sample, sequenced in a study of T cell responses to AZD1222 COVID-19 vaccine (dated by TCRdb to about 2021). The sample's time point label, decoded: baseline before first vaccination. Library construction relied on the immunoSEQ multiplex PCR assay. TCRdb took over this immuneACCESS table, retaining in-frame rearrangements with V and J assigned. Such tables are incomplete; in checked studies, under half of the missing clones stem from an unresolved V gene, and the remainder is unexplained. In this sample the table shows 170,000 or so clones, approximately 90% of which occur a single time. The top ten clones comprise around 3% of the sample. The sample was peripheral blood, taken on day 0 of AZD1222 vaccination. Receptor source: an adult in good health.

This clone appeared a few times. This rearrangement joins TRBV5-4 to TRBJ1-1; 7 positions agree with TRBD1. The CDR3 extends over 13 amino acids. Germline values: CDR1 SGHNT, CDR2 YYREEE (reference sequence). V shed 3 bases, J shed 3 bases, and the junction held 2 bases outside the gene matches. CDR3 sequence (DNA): TGTGCCAGCAGCTCCGACAGGGACACTGAAGCTTTCTTT. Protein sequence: CASSSDRDTEAFF. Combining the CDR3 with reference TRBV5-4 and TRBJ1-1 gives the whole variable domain ETGVTQSPTHLIKTRGQQVTLRCSSQSGHNTVSWYQQALGQGPQFIFQYYREEENGRGNFPPRFSGLQFPNYSSELNVNALELDDSALYLCASSSDRDTEAFFGQGTRLTVV.

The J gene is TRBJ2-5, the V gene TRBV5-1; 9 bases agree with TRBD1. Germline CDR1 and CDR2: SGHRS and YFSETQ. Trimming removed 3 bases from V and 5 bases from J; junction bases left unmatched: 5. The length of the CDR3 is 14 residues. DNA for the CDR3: TGCGCCAGCAGCTCAGGACAGGGGTACGAGACCCAGTACTTC. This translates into CASSSGQGYETQYF.

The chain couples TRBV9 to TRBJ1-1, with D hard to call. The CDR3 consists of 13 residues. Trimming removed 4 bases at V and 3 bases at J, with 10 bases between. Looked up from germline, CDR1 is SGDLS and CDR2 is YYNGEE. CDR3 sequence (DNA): TGTGCCAGCAGCCGAGGGAGCGACACTGAAGCTTTCTTT. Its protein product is CASSRGSDTEAFF.

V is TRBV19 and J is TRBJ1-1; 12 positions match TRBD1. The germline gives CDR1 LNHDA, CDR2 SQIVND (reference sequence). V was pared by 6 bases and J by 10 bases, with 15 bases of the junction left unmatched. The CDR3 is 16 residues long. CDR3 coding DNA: TGTGCCAGTAGACACATCCCGGGACAGGGGGCTAGTGGAGCTTTCTTT. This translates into CASRHIPGQGASGAFF.

The CDR3 bases are TGCGCCAGCAGCCAAGGGGTTCACACTGAAGCTTTCTTT. Its translation is CASSQGVHTEAFF. The chain has TRBV4-3 and TRBJ1-1; no clear D. The CDR3 covers 13 residues. Germline CDR1 LGHNA, CDR2 YSLEER. V was pared by 1 base and J by 3 bases, with 6 bases between.

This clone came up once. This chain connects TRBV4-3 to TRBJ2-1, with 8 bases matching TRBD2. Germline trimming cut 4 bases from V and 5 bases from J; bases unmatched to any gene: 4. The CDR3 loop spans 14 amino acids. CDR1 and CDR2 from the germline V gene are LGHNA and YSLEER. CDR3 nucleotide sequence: TGCGCCAGCAGCCTCGGGGGGGCCAACAATGAGCAGTTCTTC. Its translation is CASSLGGANNEQFF.

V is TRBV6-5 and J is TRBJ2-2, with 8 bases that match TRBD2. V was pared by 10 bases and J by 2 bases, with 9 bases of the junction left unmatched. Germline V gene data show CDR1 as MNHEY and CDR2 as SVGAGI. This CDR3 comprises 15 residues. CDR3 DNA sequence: TGTGCCAACCGACCGGGACTAGGAAACACCGGGGAGCTGTTTTTT. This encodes CANRPGLGNTGELFF.

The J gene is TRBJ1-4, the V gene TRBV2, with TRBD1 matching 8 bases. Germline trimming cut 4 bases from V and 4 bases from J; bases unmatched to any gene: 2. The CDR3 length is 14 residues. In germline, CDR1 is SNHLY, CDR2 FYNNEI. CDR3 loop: CASSGQGINEKLFF. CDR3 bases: TGTGCCAGCAGTGGACAGGGGATTAATGAAAAACTGTTTTTT.

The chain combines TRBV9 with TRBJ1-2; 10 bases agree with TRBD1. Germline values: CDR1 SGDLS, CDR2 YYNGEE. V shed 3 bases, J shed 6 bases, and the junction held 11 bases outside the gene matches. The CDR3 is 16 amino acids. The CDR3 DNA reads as TGTGCCAGCAGCGAGACAGGGGGCCCCGGGATCAATGGCTACACCTTC. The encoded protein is CASSETGGPGINGYTF.

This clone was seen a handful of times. CDR3 residues: CASSLFGTQYEQYF. The CDR3 DNA reads as TGTGCCAGCAGCTTATTCGGGACTCAGTACGAGCAGTACTTC. The chain carries TRBV7-2 and TRBJ2-7, with D possibly matching TRBD2 (6 bases). This CDR3 has 14 residues. Germline-derived CDR1 and CDR2 are SGHTA and FQGNSA. V gave up 2 bases and J gave up 4 bases, with 12 bases separating them.

The CDR3 region is CASSKTGPGQNTEAFF. The DNA for the CDR3 is TGTGCCAGCAGCAAAACAGGGCCGGGCCAGAACACTGAAGCTTTCTTT. This chain links TRBV7-2 with TRBJ1-1; tentative D call: TRBD1 (6 bases). Germline loops: CDR1 SGHTA, CDR2 FQGNSA. This CDR3 contains 16 residues. V shed 5 bases and J shed 1 base, with 17 bases lying between them.

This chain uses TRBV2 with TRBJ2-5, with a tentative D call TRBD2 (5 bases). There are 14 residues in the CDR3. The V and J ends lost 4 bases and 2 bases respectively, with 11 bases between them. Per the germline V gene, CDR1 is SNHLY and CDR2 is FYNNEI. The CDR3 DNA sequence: TGTGCCAGCAGTGTGGTACTAGTGCAAGAGACCCAGTACTTC. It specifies CASSVVLVQETQYF. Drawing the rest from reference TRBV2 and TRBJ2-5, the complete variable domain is EPEVTQTPSHQVTQMGQEVILRCVPISNHLYFYWYRQILGQKVEFLVSFYNNEISEKSEIFDDQFSVERPDGSNFTLKIRSTKLEDSAMYFCASSVVLVQETQYFGPGTRLLVL.

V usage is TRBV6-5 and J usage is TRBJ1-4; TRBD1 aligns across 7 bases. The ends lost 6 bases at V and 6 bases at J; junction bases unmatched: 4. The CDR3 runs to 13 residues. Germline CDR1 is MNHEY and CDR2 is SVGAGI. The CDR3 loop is CASSEGTDEKLFF. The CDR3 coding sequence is TGTGCCAGCAGCGAGGGGACAGATGAAAAACTGTTTTTT.

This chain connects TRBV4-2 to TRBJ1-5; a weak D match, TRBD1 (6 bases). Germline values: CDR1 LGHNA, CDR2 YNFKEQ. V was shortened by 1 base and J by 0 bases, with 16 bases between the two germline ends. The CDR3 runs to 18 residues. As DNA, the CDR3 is TGTGCCAGCAGCCAAGGAGCAGGGGCTTTGTATAGCAATCAGCCCCAGCATTTT. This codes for CASSQGAGALYSNQPQHF.

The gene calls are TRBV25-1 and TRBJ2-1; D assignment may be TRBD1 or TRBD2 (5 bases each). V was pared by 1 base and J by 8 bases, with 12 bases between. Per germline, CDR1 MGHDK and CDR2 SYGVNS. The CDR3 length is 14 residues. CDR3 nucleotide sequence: TGTGCCAGCAGTGAATCCGTTGTGGGACATGAGCAGTTCTTC. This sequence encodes CASSESVVGHEQFF.

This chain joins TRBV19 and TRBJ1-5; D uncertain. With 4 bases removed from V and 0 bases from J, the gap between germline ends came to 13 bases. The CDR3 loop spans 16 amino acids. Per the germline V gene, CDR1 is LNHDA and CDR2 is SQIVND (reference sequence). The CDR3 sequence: CASSTRGGYSNQPQHF. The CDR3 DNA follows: TGTGCCAGTAGTACGAGAGGAGGGTATAGCAATCAGCCCCAGCATTTT.

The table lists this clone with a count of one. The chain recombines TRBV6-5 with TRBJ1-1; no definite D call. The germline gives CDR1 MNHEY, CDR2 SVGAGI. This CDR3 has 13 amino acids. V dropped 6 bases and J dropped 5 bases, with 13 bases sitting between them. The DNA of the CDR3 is TGTGCCAGCAGCTTAGAACAGCGGACTGAAGCTTTCTTT. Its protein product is CASSLEQRTEAFF.

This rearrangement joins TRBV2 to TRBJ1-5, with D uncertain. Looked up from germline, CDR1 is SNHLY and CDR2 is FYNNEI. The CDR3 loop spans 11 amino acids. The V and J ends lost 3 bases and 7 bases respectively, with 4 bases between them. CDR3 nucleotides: TGTGCCAGCAGTGATGGACAGCCCCAGCATTTT. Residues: CASSDGQPQHF.

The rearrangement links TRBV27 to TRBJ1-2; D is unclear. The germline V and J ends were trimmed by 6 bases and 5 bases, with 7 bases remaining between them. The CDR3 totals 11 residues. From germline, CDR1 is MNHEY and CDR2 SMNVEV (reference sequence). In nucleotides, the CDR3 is TGTGCCAGCAGAACCCCGTATGGCTACACCTTC. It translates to CASRTPYGYTF.

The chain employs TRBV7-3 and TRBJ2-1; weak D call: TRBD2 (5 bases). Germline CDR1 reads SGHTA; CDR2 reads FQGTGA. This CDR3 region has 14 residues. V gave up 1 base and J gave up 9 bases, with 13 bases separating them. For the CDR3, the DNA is TGTGCCAGCAGCTTAAACGCCGGGGATGGTGAGCAGTTCTTC. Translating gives CASSLNAGDGEQFF.

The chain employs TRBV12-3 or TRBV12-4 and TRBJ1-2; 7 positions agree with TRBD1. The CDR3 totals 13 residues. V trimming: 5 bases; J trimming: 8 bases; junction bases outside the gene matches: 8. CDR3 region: CASSSTGVGGYTF. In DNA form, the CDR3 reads TGTGCCAGCAGTAGTACAGGGGTGGGCGGCTACACCTTC.

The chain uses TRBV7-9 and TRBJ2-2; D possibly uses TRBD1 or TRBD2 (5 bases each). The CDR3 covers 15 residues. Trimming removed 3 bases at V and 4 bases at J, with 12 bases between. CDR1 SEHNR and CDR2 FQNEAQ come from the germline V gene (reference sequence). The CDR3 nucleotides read TGTGCCAGCAGCTTTGAGGGGCGGGCCACCGGGGAGCTGTTTTTT. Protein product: CASSFEGRATGELFF.

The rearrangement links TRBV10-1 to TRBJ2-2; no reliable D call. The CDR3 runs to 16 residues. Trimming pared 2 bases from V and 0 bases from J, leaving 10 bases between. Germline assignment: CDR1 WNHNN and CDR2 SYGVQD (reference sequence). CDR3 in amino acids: CASSEKEYPNTGELFF. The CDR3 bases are TGCGCCAGCAGTGAGAAGGAATACCCGAACACCGGGGAGCTGTTTTTT.

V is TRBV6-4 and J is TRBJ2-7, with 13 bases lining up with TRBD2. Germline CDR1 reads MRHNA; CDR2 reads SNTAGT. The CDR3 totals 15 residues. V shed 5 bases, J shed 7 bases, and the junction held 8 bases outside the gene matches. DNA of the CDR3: TGTGCCAGCAGTCCGGGGACTAGCGGGATAGGGGAGCAGTACTTC. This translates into CASSPGTSGIGEQYF.

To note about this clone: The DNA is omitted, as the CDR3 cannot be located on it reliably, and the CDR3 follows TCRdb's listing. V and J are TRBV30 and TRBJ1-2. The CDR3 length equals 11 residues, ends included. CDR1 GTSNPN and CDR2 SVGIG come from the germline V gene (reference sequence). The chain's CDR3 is CAWSVVAAGTF.

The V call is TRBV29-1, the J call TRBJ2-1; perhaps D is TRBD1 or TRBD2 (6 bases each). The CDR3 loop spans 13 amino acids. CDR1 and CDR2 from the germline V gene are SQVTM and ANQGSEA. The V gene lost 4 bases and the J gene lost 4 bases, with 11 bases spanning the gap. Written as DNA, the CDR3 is TGCAGCGTTGTAGGAGGGGGTTACAATGAGCAGTTCTTC. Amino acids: CSVVGGGYNEQFF.

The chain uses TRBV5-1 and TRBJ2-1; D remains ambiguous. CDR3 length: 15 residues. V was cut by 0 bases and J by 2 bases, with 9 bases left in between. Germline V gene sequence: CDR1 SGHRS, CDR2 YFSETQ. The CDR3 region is CASSLGDSAYNEQFF. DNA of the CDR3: TGCGCCAGCAGCTTGGGTGATTCAGCCTACAATGAGCAGTTCTTC.

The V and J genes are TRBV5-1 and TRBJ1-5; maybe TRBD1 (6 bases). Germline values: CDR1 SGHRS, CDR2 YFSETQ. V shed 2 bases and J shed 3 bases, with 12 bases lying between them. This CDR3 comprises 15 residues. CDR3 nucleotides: TGCGCCAGCAGCTTATCCGACAGGATCAATCAGCCCCAGCATTTT. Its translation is CASSLSDRINQPQHF.

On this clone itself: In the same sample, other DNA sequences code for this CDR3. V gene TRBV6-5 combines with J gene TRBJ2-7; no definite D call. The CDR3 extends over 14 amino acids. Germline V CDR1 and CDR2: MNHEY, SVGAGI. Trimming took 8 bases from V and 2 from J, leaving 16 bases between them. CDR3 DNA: TGTGCCAGCTCCCCCCTCCGTGGGGCCTACGAGCAGTACTTC. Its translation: CASSPLRGAYEQYF.

The DNA of the CDR3 is TGTGCCAGCAGCTTATTCGGCAGCAATCAGCCCCAGCATTTT. Protein: CASSLFGSNQPQHF. V gene TRBV7-2 combines with J gene TRBJ1-5, with D uncertain. Per germline, CDR1 SGHTA and CDR2 FQGNSA. CDR3 length: 14 amino acids. V lost 2 bases and J 1 base, leaving 6 bases between the germline ends.

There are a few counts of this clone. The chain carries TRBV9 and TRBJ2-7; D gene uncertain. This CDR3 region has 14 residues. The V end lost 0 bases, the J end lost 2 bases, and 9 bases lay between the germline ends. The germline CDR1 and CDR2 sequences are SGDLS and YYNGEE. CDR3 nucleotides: TGTGCCAGCAGCGTAGGGACGGAACCCTACGAGCAGTACTTC. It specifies CASSVGTEPYEQYF.

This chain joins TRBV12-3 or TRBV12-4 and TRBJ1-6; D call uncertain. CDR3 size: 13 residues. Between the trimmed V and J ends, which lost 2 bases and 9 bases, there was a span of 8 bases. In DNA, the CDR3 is TGTGCCAGCAGTTTACTCTGGGCTTCACCCCTCCACTTT. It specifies CASSLLWASPLHF.